The present T cell receptor (beta chain) was sequenced within a study of blood T cell repertoires in COVID-19. At the level of the study: Samples representing acute and convalescent COVID-19 were sourced from the United States, Italy and Spain. The analysed material was cDNA or gDNA that came from T cells, B-cell-depleted T cells, or PBMCs.

In the original workflow: Amplification from reference gene primers served as the basis for estimated nucleated cell counts. The assay was immunoSEQ multiplex PCR, and TCRdb's table has in-frame clones only and misses some. D and trimming were read from the DNA, whereas the V and J calls and clone size are those reported in that table. The repertoire holds over 70,000 clones, with roughly 88% as singletons. The sequence was collected from a man aged 80 or over with acute or convalescent COVID-19. The specimen sequenced was peripheral blood.

Here the CDR3 DNA reads TGTGCCACCAAGACGGGGGATACGCAGTATTTT. It encodes CATKTGDTQYF. The chain employs TRBV18 and TRBJ2-3, with D possibly matching TRBD2 (5 bases). The CDR3 is 11 amino acids. Germline CDR1 and CDR2: KGHSH and LQKENI. Trimming left V 10 bases short and J 6 bases short, with 11 bases between.